This note documents a single TCR beta chain sequence. The data derive from a study of shared clonotypes between healthy human individuals. CD8 cells regarded as naive lacked CD45RO, were positively chosen for CCR7, and omitted terminally differentiated effector memory CD45RA+ cells. Produced via immunoSEQ multiplex PCR; TCRdb's table is partial and in-frame only. The profile shows a few hundred thousand clones, around 95% of them singletons. CDR3 length: 16 amino acids. In germline, CDR1 is MDHEN, CDR2 SYDVKM. Trimming removed 2 bases from V and 2 bases from J; junction bases left unmatched: 8. The clonotype originates from a woman between 25 and 40 years old in good health. The rearrangement joins TRBV28 to TRBJ2-7; 8 bases agree with TRBD1. Material: naive CD8+ T cells sorted from blood. The CDR3 sequence: CASSLGETGVTYEQYF. DNA of the CDR3: TGTGCCAGCAGTTTAGGCGAGACAGGGGTCACCTACGAGCAGTACTTC.